The 11 T cell receptor beta chains given below trace back to one sample, sequenced in a study of OX40 agonist ivuxolimab in advanced cancers. Clones were sequenced by immunoSEQ multiplex PCR, and TCRdb holds only the in-frame ones, with some missing. In the table there are about 64,000 clones, 91% of which are singletons. Specimen: CD4+ or CD8+ T cells sorted from blood, collected in a trial of the OX40 agonist ivuxolimab. Source of these receptors: an adult with an advanced solid tumor such as melanoma, head and neck, liver or kidney cancer.

The V call is TRBV19, the J call TRBJ2-1, with 12 nucleotides matching TRBD2. The CDR3 is 16 amino acids. V shed 4 bases, J shed 6 bases, and the junction held 7 bases outside the gene matches. Germline loops: CDR1 LNHDA, CDR2 SQIVND (reference sequence). The CDR3 is CASSNARLAGVNEQFF. CDR3 DNA: TGTGCCAGTAGTAACGCCCGACTAGCGGGAGTCAATGAGCAGTTCTTC.

In its sample, this clone was seen once. The chain links TRBV6-6 to TRBJ2-7, with D hard to call. The germline gives CDR1 MNHNY, CDR2 SVGAGI (reference sequence). The CDR3 spans 14 residues. With 1 base removed from V and 0 bases from J, the gap between germline ends came to 7 bases. The CDR3 is CASSYWGTSYEQYF. The CDR3 DNA reads TGTGCCAGCAGTTACTGGGGTACCTCCTACGAGCAGTACTTC.

The chain links TRBV5-6 to TRBJ1-5, with 7 bases fitting TRBD1. Per germline, CDR1 SGHDT and CDR2 YYEEEE. This CDR3 has 17 amino acids. J gave up 7 bases and V 1 base, and 14 bases lay outside the gene matches. CDR3 sequence (DNA): TGTGCCAGCAGCTTGTTAAAGTCGGCAGGGGGAAACCAGCCCCAGCATTTT. Translating it yields CASSLLKSAGGNQPQHF.

The chain carries TRBV10-3 and TRBJ2-5; 10 bases are shared with TRBD2. CDR3 length: 18 amino acids. With V trimmed by 0 bases and J by 4 bases, 11 bases remained unmatched. From germline, CDR1 is ENHRY and CDR2 SYGVKD. In DNA form, the CDR3 reads TGTGCCATCAGTGAGTCGATGGCTAGCGGGAGTGTCTTAGAGACCCAGTACTTC. Its protein product is CAISESMASGSVLETQYF.

V is TRBV2 and J is TRBJ2-4, with 9 bases identical to TRBD2. The CDR3 consists of 18 residues. The junction had 14 bases not matched to a gene; V was cut back by 7 bases and J by 1 base. Per germline, CDR1 SNHLY and CDR2 FYNNEI. The DNA for the CDR3 is TGTGCCAGCATGATTCTTTGGCGCGGGAGGGCGGCCAAAAACATTCAGTACTTC. Its translation is CASMILWRGRAAKNIQYF. The full variable domain, its missing parts supplied by reference TRBV2 and TRBJ2-4, is EPEVTQTPSHQVTQMGQEVILRCVPISNHLYFYWYRQILGQKVEFLVSFYNNEISEKSEIFDDQFSVERPDGSNFTLKIRSTKLEDSAMYFCASMILWRGRAAKNIQYFGAGTRLSVL.

V and J are TRBV11-3 and TRBJ2-2; TRBD2 matches 7 bases. J was trimmed by 3 bases and V by 0 bases; bases with no gene match: 7. Per germline, CDR1 SGHNT and CDR2 YENEEA. The CDR3 totals 17 residues. This CDR3 reads CASSLDPYGRYTGELFF. The DNA for the CDR3 is TGTGCCAGCAGCTTAGATCCATACGGGAGGTACACCGGGGAGCTGTTTTTT. Looking up the rest from reference TRBV11-3 and TRBJ2-2 gives the full variable domain: EAGVVQSPRYKIIEKKQPVAFWCNPISGHNTLYWYLQNLGQGPELLIRYENEEAVDDSQLPKDRFSAERLKGVDSTLKIQPAELGDSAVYLCASSLDPYGRYTGELFFGEGSRLTVL.

This clone was observed a single time. V gene TRBV5-6 combines with J gene TRBJ2-7; TRBD2 is a possible D gene (7 bases). CDR1 SGHDT and CDR2 YYEEEE come from the germline V gene. This CDR3 is built from 14 residues. V lost 1 base, J lost 7 bases, and 15 bases lay in between. The CDR3 sequence: CASSLPGGPSEQYF. The CDR3 nucleotides are TGTGCCAGCAGCTTGCCGGGGGGCCCATCGGAGCAGTACTTC.

The chain is built from TRBV2 and TRBJ2-7; D is tentatively TRBD1 or TRBD2 (5 bases each). V was cut by 4 bases and J by 11 bases, with 24 bases left in between. Germline V CDR1 and CDR2: SNHLY, FYNNEI. The length of the CDR3 is 15 residues. In nucleotides, the CDR3 is TGTGCCAGCAGTGCGCGCCTAAACCCCGGGACCCCTAAGTACTTC. This encodes CASSARLNPGTPKYF.

The V call is TRBV11-3, the J call TRBJ2-7; D call uncertain. This CDR3 region has 12 residues. Deletions cut 5 bases from V and 2 bases from J, with 7 bases between. Germline V lookup: CDR1 SGHNT, CDR2 YENEEA. The DNA for the CDR3 is TGTGCCAGCAGCCCCTCGACCTACGAGCAGTACTTC. Translation gives CASSPSTYEQYF.

V is TRBV7-2 and J is TRBJ2-2; the D is unclear. The CDR3 contains 14 residues. V was clipped by 5 bases and J by 5 bases, with 12 bases between them. Per germline, CDR1 SGHTA and CDR2 FQGNSA. Here the CDR3 reads CASSLSHGTGELFF. Written as DNA, the CDR3 is TGTGCCAGCAGCCTGAGCCATGGGACCGGGGAGCTGTTTTTT. The complete variable domain, with remaining parts taken from reference TRBV7-2 and TRBJ2-2, reads GAGVSQSPSNKVTEKGKDVELRCDPISGHTALYWYRQSLGQGLEFLIYFQGNSAPDKSGLPSDRFSAERTGGSVSTLTIQRTQQEDSAVYLCASSLSHGTGELFFGEGSRLTVL.

The chain joins TRBV7-2 to TRBJ2-3; no firm D call. The germline gives CDR1 SGHTA, CDR2 FQGNSA. The CDR3 has 15 amino acids. The V end was cut by 2 bases, the J end by 0 bases, with 9 bases between. The CDR3 protein is CASSLQATSTDTQYF. Here the CDR3 DNA reads TGTGCCAGCAGCTTACAGGCGACTAGCACAGATACGCAGTATTTT.